These T cell receptor beta chains were read from a single sample in a study of T cell repertoires in cytomegalovirus infection. Each CDR3 protein gets one entry after TCRdb re-called the reads with MiXCR. Of tens of thousands of distinct CDR3 sequences in the sample, about 3.8% were seen once. The sample comprised PBMCs. The source is a human donor in good health (CMV status not recorded). Some clones in this sample may be carry-over from other donors' samples. CDR3s include the opening cysteine and the closing phenylalanine or tryptophan. A D gene is named only where the DNA matches it firmly. Sizes are listed as how often the clone was seen (once, few, many) or a class if it is expanded.

many	TRBV3-1	TRBD1	12	TRBJ2-3	TGTGCCAGCAGCCAGCAGGGGGTCACGCAGTATTTT	CASSQQGVTQYF
many	TRBV28	TRBD1	16	TRBJ1-2	TGTGCCAGCAGCAAATTTGGGGAGGGACAGGACTATGGCTACACCTTC	CASSKFGEGQDYGYTF
many	TRBV19	.	13	TRBJ2-3	TGTGCCACCGCGGGACTTACCACAGATACGCAGTATTTT	CATAGLTTDTQYF
many	TRBV5-1	.	15	TRBJ1-5	TGCGCCAGCAGCCCCGGGGAGGGTGGGAATCAGCCCCAGCATTTT	CASSPGEGGNQPQHF
many	TRBV20-1	.	13	TRBJ2-1	TGCAGTGCTAGGACTAGTTCCTACAATGAGCAGTTCTTC	CSARTSSYNEQFF
many	TRBV7-2	.	15	TRBJ2-3	TGTGCCAGCAGCTGGGGACCCCTGATGGGAGATACGCAGTATTTT	CASSWGPLMGDTQYF
many	TRBV9	TRBD1	15	TRBJ2-1	TGTGCCAGCAGCTCCCGGACAGGTCATCTCAATGAGCAGTTCTTC	CASSSRTGHLNEQFF
many	TRBV12-3/TRBV12-4	.	15	TRBJ1-6	TGTGCCAGCAGTTTATACAGGACTTATAATTCACCCCTCCACTTT	CASSLYRTYNSPLHF
many	TRBV12-3/TRBV12-4	TRBD2	20	TRBJ2-7	TGTGCCAGCAGTTTTGATCTCGGACTAGCGGGGGGGCCGGGCTCCTACGAGCAGTACTTC	CASSFDLGLAGGPGSYEQYF
many	TRBV19	TRBD1	15	TRBJ1-5	TGTGCCAGTAGTGGATGGACAGGGGGGTATCAGCCCCAGCATTTT	CASSGWTGGYQPQHF
many	TRBV7-8	.	16	TRBJ2-6	TGTGCCAGCAGCTTAGCGAGGCTCTCTGGGGCCAACGTCCTGACTTTC	CASSLARLSGANVLTF
many	TRBV7-2	.	14	TRBJ2-3	TGTGCCAGCAGCAATCAGGGAGGCCCAGATACGCAGTATTTT	CASSNQGGPDTQYF
many	TRBV5-6	.	15	TRBJ1-3	TGTGCCAGCAGTTCCCCGACGGCCTCTGGAAACACCATATATTTT	CASSSPTASGNTIYF
many	TRBV7-2	.	15	TRBJ2-2	TGTGCCAGCAGCCCGACCTGGGGGAACACCGGGGAGCTGTTTTTT	CASSPTWGNTGELFF